This T cell receptor (beta chain) was captured by sequencing in a study of glioma-infiltrating T cells. This CDR3 region has 13 residues. Germline V CDR1 and CDR2: SNHLY, FYNNEI. The V end was cut by 8 bases, the J end by 3 bases, with 13 bases between. TCR alpha and beta CDR3 regions were amplified from RNA using iRepertoire nested multiplex PCR. One-step reverse transcription and amplification started from approximately 100-400 ng of tissue mRNA or PBMC total RNA. TCRdb independently ran MiXCR on the multiplex PCR reads; one entry per CDR3 protein. The profile covers about 93,000 distinct CDR3 sequences, with roughly 40% appearing a single time and under 40% taken by the ten largest. This clonotype occurred many times.

Sequenced material: glioma tissue, nonneoplastic brain tissue, or PBMCs (not recorded which). The chain is built from TRBV2 and TRBJ2-5; D not resolved. This receptor was obtained from a human donor with low-grade glioma or glioblastoma, undergoing nonglioma brain surgery, or in good health (not recorded which). The CDR3 coding sequence is TGTGCCAGCGGGATTTTGCTAGAAGAGACCCAGTACTTC. The encoded protein is CASGILLEETQYF.